This TCR beta chain originates from a study of control samples from healthy donors and cancer patients. Some clones are missing from TCRdb's copy, which holds only in-frame ones; the method was immunoSEQ multiplex PCR. The table includes over 150,000 clones, approximately 94% detected once. This CDR3 spans 14 amino acids. The V gene lost 5 bases and the J gene lost 3 bases, with 14 bases spanning the gap. The V gene's germline CDR1 is SGHAT and CDR2 FQNNGV. The sample comprised blood. The clonotype was recovered from a woman in her late teens or twenties in good health. The chain is built from TRBV11-2 and TRBJ2-7, with no clear D. The CDR3 DNA reads TGTGCCAGCAGCCCACTCGGGCCCGACTACGAGCAGTACTTC. Protein sequence: CASSPLGPDYEQYF.